These 23 T cell receptor beta chains came from one sample sequenced in a study of identical twins. TCRdb independently ran MiXCR on the 5' RACE reads; one entry per CDR3 protein. The profile covers around 490,000 distinct CDR3 sequences, with more than 20% appearing a single time and around 0.47% taken by the ten largest. This sample also appeared in a second study, on yellow fever vaccine responses in identical twins.

Sample: CD4+ T cells sorted from blood. All receptors derive from a woman aged 18-29 years in good health.

There are a few counts of this clonotype. V and J are TRBV24-1 and TRBJ2-2; no clear D. Trimming left V 5 bases short and J 5 bases short, with 8 bases between. This CDR3 contains 13 residues. Germline V gives CDR1 KGHDR, CDR2 SFDVKD. The CDR3 protein is CATSVGSTGELFF. Here the CDR3 DNA reads TGTGCCACCAGTGTAGGGTCTACCGGGGAGCTGTTTTTT.

V is TRBV7-9 and J is TRBJ2-3; unclear D gene. The germline V gene encodes CDR1 SEHNR and CDR2 FQNEAQ (reference sequence). V dropped 1 base and J dropped 9 bases, with 17 bases sitting between them. CDR3 size: 15 residues. DNA for the CDR3: TGTGCCAGCAGCTTAGAAGGCGGTGCGGCTTACACGCAGTATTTT. Protein: CASSLEGGAAYTQYF.

Points on this clonotype: One end of the junction does not line up with germline, which may come from a read error. V usage is TRBV6-5 and J usage is TRBJ2-5, with D unclear. The CDR3 runs to 16 residues. Germline values: CDR1 MNHEY, CDR2 SVGAGI. Written as DNA, the CDR3 is TGTGCCAGCAGTAACTCCGGTTTAGGGTTGCAAGAGACCCAGTACTTC. The encoded protein is CASSNSGLGLQETQYF.

This clonotype was recorded a few times. V and J are TRBV28 and TRBJ2-7; the match to TRBD1 covers 11 bases. The CDR3 is 16 amino acids. V dropped 5 bases and J dropped 3; count of bases not matched to a gene: 9. CDR1 is MDHEN, CDR2 SYDVKM, per germline. The CDR3 loop reads CASSDQRTGGLYEQYV. The DNA for the CDR3 is TGTGCCAGCAGTGACCAGAGGACAGGGGGCCTCTACGAGCAGTACGTC.

The V call is TRBV6-6, the J call TRBJ2-5; maybe TRBD2 (6 bases). Germline CDR1 is MNHNY and CDR2 is SVGAGI (reference sequence). The V end was cut by 5 bases, the J end by 3 bases, with 10 bases between. CDR3 length: 13 amino acids. The CDR3 protein is CASSTRLEETQYF. The CDR3 region has the DNA TGTGCCAGCAGTACAAGACTAGAAGAGACCCAGTACTTC.

The V and J genes are TRBV3-1 and TRBJ2-2; no clear D gene. This CDR3 is 13 amino acids long. V was pared by 8 bases and J by 7 bases, with 14 bases between. Germline CDR1 and CDR2: LGHDT and YNNKEL (reference sequence). The CDR3, as DNA: TGTGCCAGCCTACGCGCGTTGAGCGGGGAGCTGTTTTTT. Translated: CASLRALSGELFF.

In its sample, this clonotype was seen a few times. The chain couples TRBV29-1 to TRBJ1-1; D not resolved. The CDR3 is 11 amino acids. Trimming took off 4 bases at V and 2 bases at J, with 5 bases between the two ends. Germline CDR1 and CDR2: SQVTM and ANQGSEA. The CDR3 nucleotides are TGCAGCGTTGGGTTCAACACTGAAGCTTTCTTT. This translates into CSVGFNTEAFF.

This sequence joins TRBV12-3 or TRBV12-4 and TRBJ1-2; the D gene is possibly TRBD1 (5 bases). The V end was cut by 3 bases, the J end by 7 bases, with 9 bases between. The CDR3 length is 12 residues. The CDR3 DNA is TGTGCCAGCAGTTTCAGGGTCGCTGGCTACACCTTC. The encoded protein is CASSFRVAGYTF.

This chain links TRBV6-1 with TRBJ2-1; D is ambiguous. The V gene's germline CDR1 is MNHNS and CDR2 SASEGT. This CDR3 contains 14 residues. Trimming took 1 base from V and 2 from J, leaving 6 bases between them. The CDR3 DNA reads as TGTGCCAGCAGTGAAGTAGGAGCCTACAATGAGCAGTTCTTC. The encoded protein is CASSEVGAYNEQFF.

This clonotype was seen at least ten times. The chain carries TRBV10-3 and TRBJ1-2; D unresolved. V shed 5 bases and J shed 6 bases, with 16 bases lying between them. This CDR3 region has 14 residues. Germline V lookup: CDR1 ENHRY, CDR2 SYGVKD. The CDR3 DNA sequence: TGTGCCATCAGTCAAAACGGAATTAGGGATGGCTACACCTTC. As protein: CAISQNGIRDGYTF.

The chain is built from TRBV5-1 and TRBJ2-3, with TRBD1 as a possible D gene (5 bases). Deletions cut 5 bases from V and 1 base from J, with 14 bases between. CDR3 length: 15 residues. Germline V gene lookup returns CDR1 SGHRS and CDR2 YFSETQ. The CDR3 protein is CASRPGQRRTDTQYF. CDR3 sequence (DNA): TGCGCCAGCAGACCCGGACAACGTCGCACAGATACGCAGTATTTT. The full variable domain, its missing parts supplied by reference TRBV5-1 and TRBJ2-3, is KAGVTQTPRYLIKTRGQQVTLSCSPISGHRSVSWYQQTPGQGLQFLFEYFSETQRNKGNFPGRFSGRQFSNSRSEMNVSTLELGDSALYLCASRPGQRRTDTQYFGPGTRLTVL.

The chain links TRBV25-1 to TRBJ1-5; 8 nucleotides line up with TRBD1. Unmatched junction bases numbered 4, after V lost 4 bases and J lost 5 bases. The CDR3 runs 14 residues. Germline-derived CDR1 and CDR2 are MGHDK and SYGVNS. The CDR3 DNA reads as TGTGCCAGCAGTGGCCTGGACAGGGATCAGCCCCAGCATTTT. The encoded protein is CASSGLDRDQPQHF.

This clonotype came up a few times. V and J are TRBV3-1 and TRBJ2-1; D is ambiguous. The V and J ends lost 1 base and 9 bases respectively, with 7 bases between them. The germline V gene has CDR1 LGHDT and CDR2 YNNKEL (reference sequence). CDR3 size: 12 residues. In DNA, the CDR3 is TGTGCCAGCAGCCAAGGTCCAAGTGAGCAGTTCTTC. Amino acid sequence: CASSQGPSEQFF.

The chain has TRBV20-1 and TRBJ2-3; 10 bases align to TRBD2. The CDR3 covers 14 residues. The J segment lost 4 bases and the V segment lost 1 base, leaving 2 bases of the junction unmatched. Per the germline V gene, CDR1 is DFQATT and CDR2 is SNEGSKA (reference sequence). CDR3 in amino acids: CSARGSGRPDTQYF. The CDR3 coding sequence is TGCAGTGCTAGAGGTAGCGGGAGGCCAGATACGCAGTATTTT.

This clonotype was observed a handful of times. This chain uses TRBV3-1 with TRBJ2-1; 11 bases align to TRBD2. Losses at the gene ends were 4 bases for V and 4 bases for J; bases not matched to a gene: 12. This CDR3 is 18 amino acids long. Germline lookup yields CDR1 LGHDT and CDR2 YNNKEL (reference sequence). The CDR3 sequence is CASSPGPTGLAGYNEQFF. The CDR3 nucleotides read TGTGCCAGCAGCCCTGGCCCGACCGGACTAGCGGGTTACAATGAGCAGTTCTTC.

The chain couples TRBV6-1 to TRBJ1-1; 9 bases are a match to TRBD1. Germline V gene sequence: CDR1 MNHNS, CDR2 SASEGT. The CDR3 length is 16 residues. J was trimmed by 1 base and V by 6 bases; bases with no gene match: 9. CDR3 in DNA: TGTGCCAGCAGCCCTAGGACAGGGGAGGGGAACACTGAAGCTTTCTTT. Its translation is CASSPRTGEGNTEAFF.

This clonotype was seen more than once but under ten times. The rearrangement uses TRBV5-1 and TRBJ1-4; D is unclear. Trimming left V 0 bases short and J 0 bases short, with 6 bases between. The CDR3 sequence is 15 residues long. Germline V gene sequence: CDR1 SGHRS, CDR2 YFSETQ. This CDR3 is CASSLGESTNEKLFF. As DNA, the CDR3 is TGCGCCAGCAGCTTGGGGGAATCAACTAATGAAAAACTGTTTTTT.

The sample holds one count of this clonotype. This rearrangement joins TRBV6-2 or TRBV6-3 to TRBJ2-7; TRBD2 agrees at 7 bases. The CDR3 runs to 15 residues. Germline CDR1 and CDR2: MNHEY and SVGEGT. V gave up 7 bases and J gave up 3 bases; unmatched junction bases: 12. CDR3 residues: CASTKHASGNYEQYF. The CDR3 coding sequence is TGTGCCAGCACTAAGCACGCTAGCGGAAACTACGAGCAGTACTTC.

V gene TRBV12-3 or TRBV12-4 combines with J gene TRBJ2-1, with 12 bases identical to TRBD2. The length of the CDR3 is 16 residues. The V and J ends lost 4 bases and 6 bases, in that order; junction bases with no gene match: 7. The CDR3 region has the DNA TGTGCCAGCAGTTCACTAGCGGGAGGATCCCTCAATGAGCAGTTCTTC. Translation: CASSSLAGGSLNEQFF.

The chain couples TRBV7-2 to TRBJ2-7, with TRBD2 as a possible D gene (6 bases). CDR3 length equals 15 residues. In germline, CDR1 is SGHTA, CDR2 FQGNSA. V lost 1 base to trimming and J lost 3 bases, with 13 bases between them. The CDR3 DNA follows: TGTGCCAGCAGCTTAGGGGGGGACCTGCGCTACGAGCAGTACTTC. Protein product: CASSLGGDLRYEQYF.

The rearrangement links TRBV5-1 to TRBJ2-1, with a weak D call TRBD1 (5 bases). Trimming left V 1 base short and J 6 bases short, with 14 bases between. The CDR3 consists of 15 residues. Germline V lookup: CDR1 SGHRS, CDR2 YFSETQ. In nucleotides, the CDR3 is TGCGCCAGCAGCTTGCCACAGGCACCAGGCAATGAGCAGTTCTTC. This codes for CASSLPQAPGNEQFF.

The J gene is TRBJ2-5, the V gene TRBV15; TRBD2 might be the D (5 bases). Trimming removed 9 bases from V and 3 bases from J, with 14 bases in between. Germline V gene lookup returns CDR1 LNHNV and CDR2 YYDKDF (reference sequence). This CDR3 has 13 amino acids. This CDR3 reads CATGRGFEETQYF. CDR3 DNA sequence: TGTGCCACAGGACGAGGGTTCGAAGAGACCCAGTACTTC.

The sample holds a few counts of this clonotype. The J gene is TRBJ2-7, the V gene TRBV2; D possibly corresponds to TRBD2 (5 bases). CDR3 length equals 14 residues. V was trimmed by 3 bases and J by 3 bases, leaving 12 bases between them. CDR1 and CDR2 (germline): SNHLY, FYNNEI. DNA of the CDR3: TGTGCCAGCAGTGAGGGAGCTGTTCGCTACGAGCAGTACTTC. This gives the protein CASSEGAVRYEQYF. Using reference TRBV2 and TRBJ2-7 for the parts outside the CDR3, the full variable domain is EPEVTQTPSHQVTQMGQEVILRCVPISNHLYFYWYRQILGQKVEFLVSFYNNEISEKSEIFDDQFSVERPDGSNFTLKIRSTKLEDSAMYFCASSEGAVRYEQYFGPGTRLTVT.